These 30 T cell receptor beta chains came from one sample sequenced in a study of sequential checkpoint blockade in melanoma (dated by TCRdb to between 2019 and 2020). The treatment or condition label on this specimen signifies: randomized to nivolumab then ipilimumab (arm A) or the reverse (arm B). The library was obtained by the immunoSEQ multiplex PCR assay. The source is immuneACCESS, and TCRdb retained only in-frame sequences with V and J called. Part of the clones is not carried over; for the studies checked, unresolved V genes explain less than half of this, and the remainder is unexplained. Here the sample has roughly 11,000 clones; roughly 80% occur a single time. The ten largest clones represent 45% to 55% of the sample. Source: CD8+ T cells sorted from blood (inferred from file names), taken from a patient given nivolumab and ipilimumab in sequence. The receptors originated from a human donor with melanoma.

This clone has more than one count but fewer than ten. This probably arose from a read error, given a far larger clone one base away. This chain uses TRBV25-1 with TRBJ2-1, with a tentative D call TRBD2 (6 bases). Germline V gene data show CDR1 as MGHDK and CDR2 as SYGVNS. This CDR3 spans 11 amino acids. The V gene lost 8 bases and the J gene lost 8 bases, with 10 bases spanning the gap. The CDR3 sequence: CASPTGDEQFF. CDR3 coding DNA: TGTGCCAGCCCCACGGGGGATGAGCAGTTCTTC.

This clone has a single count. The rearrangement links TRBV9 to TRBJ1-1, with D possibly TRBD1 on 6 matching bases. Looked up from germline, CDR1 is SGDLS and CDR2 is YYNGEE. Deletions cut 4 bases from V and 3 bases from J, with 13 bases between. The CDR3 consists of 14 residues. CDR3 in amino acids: CASSLETGDTEAFF. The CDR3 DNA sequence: TGTGCCAGCAGCTTAGAGACAGGAGACACTGAAGCTTTCTTT. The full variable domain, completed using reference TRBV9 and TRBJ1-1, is DSGVTQTPKHLITATGQRVTLRCSPRSGDLSVYWYQQSLDQGLQFLIQYYNGEERAKGNILERFSAQQFPDLHSELNLSSLELGDSALYFCASSLETGDTEAFFGQGTRLTVV.

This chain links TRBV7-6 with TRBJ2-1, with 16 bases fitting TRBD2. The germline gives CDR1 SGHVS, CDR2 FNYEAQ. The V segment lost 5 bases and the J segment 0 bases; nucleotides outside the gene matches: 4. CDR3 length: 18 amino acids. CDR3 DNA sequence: TGTGCCAGCAGCCTTGGGACTAGCGGGGGGGTCTCCTACAATGAGCAGTTCTTC. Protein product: CASSLGTSGGVSYNEQFF. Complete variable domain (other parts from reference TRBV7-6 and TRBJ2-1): GAGVSQSPRYKVTKRGQDVALRCDPISGHVSLYWYRQALGQGPEFLTYFNYEAQQDKSGLPNDRFSAERPEGSISTLTIQRTEQRDSAMYRCASSLGTSGGVSYNEQFFGPGTRLTVL.

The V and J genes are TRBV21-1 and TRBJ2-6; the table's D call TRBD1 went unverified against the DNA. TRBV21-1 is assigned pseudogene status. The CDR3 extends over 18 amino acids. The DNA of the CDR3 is TGTGCCAGCAGCGCAAGACAGGGTGTGTGGTCTGGGGCCAACGTCCTGACTTTC. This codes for CASSARQGVWSGANVLTF.

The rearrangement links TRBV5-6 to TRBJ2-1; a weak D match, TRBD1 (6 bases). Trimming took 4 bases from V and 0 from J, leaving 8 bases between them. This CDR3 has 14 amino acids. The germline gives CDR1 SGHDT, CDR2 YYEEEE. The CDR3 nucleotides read TGTGCCAGCAGCCAGGGGCCCTCCTACAATGAGCAGTTCTTC. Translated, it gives CASSQGPSYNEQFF. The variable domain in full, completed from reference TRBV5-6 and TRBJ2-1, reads DAGVTQSPTHLIKTRGQQVTLRCSPKSGHDTVSWYQQALGQGPQFIFQYYEEEERQRGNFPDRFSGHQFPNYSSELNVNALLLGDSALYLCASSQGPSYNEQFFGPGTRLTVL.

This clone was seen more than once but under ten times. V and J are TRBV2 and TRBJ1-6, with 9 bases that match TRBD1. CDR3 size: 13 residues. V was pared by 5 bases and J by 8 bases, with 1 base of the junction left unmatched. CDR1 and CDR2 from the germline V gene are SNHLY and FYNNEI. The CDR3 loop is CASSWDRDSPLHF. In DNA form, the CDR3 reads TGTGCCAGCAGTTGGGACAGGGATTCACCCCTCCACTTT.

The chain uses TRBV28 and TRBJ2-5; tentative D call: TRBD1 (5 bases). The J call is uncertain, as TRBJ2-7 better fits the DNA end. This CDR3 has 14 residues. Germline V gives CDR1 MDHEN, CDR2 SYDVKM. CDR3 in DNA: TGTGCCAGCAGTTTATTTGGTCAGGGCTACGAGCAGTACTTC. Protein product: CASSLFGQGYEQYF.

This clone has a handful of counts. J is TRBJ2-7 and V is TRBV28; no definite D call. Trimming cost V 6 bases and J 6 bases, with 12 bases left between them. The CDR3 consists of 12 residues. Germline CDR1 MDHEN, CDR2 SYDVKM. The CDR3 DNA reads TGTGCCAGCAGCCCCTCCGACTCCGAGCAGTACTTC. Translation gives CASSPSDSEQYF.

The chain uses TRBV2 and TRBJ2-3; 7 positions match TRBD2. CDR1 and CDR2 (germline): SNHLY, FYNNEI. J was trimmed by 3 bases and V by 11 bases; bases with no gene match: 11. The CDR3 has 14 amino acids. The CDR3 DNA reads TGTGCCTCAGCGGGCGGGGGTGGAACAGATACGCAGTATTTT. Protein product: CASAGGGGTDTQYF.

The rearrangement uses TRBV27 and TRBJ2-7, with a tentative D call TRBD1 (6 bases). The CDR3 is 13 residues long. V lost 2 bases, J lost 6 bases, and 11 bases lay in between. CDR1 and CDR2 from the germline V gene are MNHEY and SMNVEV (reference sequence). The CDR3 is CASSLTQGSEQYF. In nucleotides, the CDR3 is TGTGCCAGCAGTTTAACCCAGGGGAGCGAGCAGTACTTC.

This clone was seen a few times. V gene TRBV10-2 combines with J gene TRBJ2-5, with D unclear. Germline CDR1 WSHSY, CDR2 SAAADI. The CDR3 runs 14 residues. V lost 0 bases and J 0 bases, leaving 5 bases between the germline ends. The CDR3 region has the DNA TGCGCCAGCAGTGAGTCCAGGTACCAAGAGACCCAGTACTTC. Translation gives CASSESRYQETQYF.

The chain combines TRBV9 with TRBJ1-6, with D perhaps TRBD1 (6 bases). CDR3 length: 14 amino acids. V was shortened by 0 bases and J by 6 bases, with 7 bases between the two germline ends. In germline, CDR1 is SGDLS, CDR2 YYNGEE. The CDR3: CASSVGGPNSPLHF. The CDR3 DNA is TGTGCCAGCAGCGTAGGGGGGCCTAATTCACCCCTCCACTTT.

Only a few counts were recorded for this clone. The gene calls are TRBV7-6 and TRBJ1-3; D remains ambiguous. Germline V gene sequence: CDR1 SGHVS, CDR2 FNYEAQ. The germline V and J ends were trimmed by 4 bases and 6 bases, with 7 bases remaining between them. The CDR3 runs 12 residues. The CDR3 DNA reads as TGTGCCAGCAGCTCCGGTCCAAACACCATATATTTT. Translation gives CASSSGPNTIYF. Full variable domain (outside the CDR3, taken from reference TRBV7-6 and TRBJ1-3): GAGVSQSPRYKVTKRGQDVALRCDPISGHVSLYWYRQALGQGPEFLTYFNYEAQQDKSGLPNDRFSAERPEGSISTLTIQRTEQRDSAMYRCASSSGPNTIYFGEGSWLTVV.

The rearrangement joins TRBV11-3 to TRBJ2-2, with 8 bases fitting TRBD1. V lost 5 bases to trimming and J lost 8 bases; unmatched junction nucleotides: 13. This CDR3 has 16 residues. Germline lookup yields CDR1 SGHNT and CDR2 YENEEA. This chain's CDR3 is CASSQSRDRSGGELFF. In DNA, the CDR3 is TGTGCCAGCAGCCAGAGCCGGGACAGGAGTGGTGGGGAGCTGTTTTTT. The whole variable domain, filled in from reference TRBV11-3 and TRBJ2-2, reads EAGVVQSPRYKIIEKKQPVAFWCNPISGHNTLYWYLQNLGQGPELLIRYENEEAVDDSQLPKDRFSAERLKGVDSTLKIQPAELGDSAVYLCASSQSRDRSGGELFFGEGSRLTVL.

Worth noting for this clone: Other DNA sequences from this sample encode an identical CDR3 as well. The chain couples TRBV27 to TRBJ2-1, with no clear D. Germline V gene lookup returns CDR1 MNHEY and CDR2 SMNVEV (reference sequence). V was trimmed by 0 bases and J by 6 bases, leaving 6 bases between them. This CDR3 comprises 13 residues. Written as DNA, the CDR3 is TGTGCCAGCAGTTTATCGCGGCGCAATGAGCAGTTCTTC. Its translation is CASSLSRRNEQFF.

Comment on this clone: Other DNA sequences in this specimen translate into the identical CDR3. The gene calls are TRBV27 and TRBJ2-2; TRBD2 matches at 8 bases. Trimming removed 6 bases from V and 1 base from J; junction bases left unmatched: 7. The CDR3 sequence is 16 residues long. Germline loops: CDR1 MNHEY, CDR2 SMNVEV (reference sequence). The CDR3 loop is CASSESGGMNTGELFF. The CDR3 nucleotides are TGTGCCAGCAGCGAGAGCGGGGGAATGAACACCGGGGAGCTGTTTTTT.

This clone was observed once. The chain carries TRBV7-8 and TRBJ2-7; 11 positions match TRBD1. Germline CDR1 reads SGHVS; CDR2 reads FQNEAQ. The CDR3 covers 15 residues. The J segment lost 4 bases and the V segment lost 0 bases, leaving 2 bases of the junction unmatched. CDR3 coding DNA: TGTGCCAGCAGCTTAGCCGGACAGGGGGCATACGAGCAGTACTTC. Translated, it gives CASSLAGQGAYEQYF.

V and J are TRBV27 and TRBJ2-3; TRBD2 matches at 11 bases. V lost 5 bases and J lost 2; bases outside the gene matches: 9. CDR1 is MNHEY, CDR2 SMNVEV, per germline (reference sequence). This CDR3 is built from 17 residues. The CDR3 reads CASSRRLSGGATDTQYF. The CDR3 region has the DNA TGTGCCAGCAGTCGTCGACTTAGCGGGGGGGCCACAGATACGCAGTATTTT.

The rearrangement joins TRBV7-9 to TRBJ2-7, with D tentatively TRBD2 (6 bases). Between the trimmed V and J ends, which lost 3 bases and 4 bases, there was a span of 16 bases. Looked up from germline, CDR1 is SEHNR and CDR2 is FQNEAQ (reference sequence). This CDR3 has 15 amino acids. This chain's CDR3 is CASSLAQREDYEQYF. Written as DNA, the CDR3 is TGTGCCAGCAGCTTGGCACAAAGGGAGGATTACGAGCAGTACTTC.

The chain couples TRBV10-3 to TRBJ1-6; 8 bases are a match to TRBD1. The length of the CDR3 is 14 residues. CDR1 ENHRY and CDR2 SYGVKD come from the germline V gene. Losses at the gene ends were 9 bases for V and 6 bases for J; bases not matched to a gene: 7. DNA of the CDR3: TGTGCCATTTCGGACAGGGACCGTAATTCACCCCTCCACTTT. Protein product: CAISDRDRNSPLHF.

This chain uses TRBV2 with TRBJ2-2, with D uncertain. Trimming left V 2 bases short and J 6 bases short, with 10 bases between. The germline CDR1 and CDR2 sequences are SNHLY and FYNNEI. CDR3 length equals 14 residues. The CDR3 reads CASSESGFAGELFF. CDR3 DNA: TGTGCCAGCAGTGAATCCGGGTTCGCCGGGGAGCTGTTTTTT.

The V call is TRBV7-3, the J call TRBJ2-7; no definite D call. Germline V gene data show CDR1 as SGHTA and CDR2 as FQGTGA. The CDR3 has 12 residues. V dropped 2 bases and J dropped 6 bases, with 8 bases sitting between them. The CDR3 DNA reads TGTGCCAGCAGCTTAGGAGCCAGCGAGCAGTACTTC. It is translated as CASSLGASEQYF.

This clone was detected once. This CDR3 is CASSYRGGYQVGAFF. DNA of the CDR3: TGCGCCAGCAGCTACAGGGGCGGGTATCAAGTCGGAGCTTTCTTT. The chain combines TRBV4-3 with TRBJ1-1; 7 bases are shared with TRBD1. V lost 5 bases, J lost 10 bases, and 16 bases stayed unmatched. The CDR3 contains 15 residues. Germline V gives CDR1 LGHNA, CDR2 YSLEER.

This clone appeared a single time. In DNA, the CDR3 is TGTGCCAGCAGCACAGGGGGCCCGTTTCAAGAGACCCAGTACTTC. Translation gives CASSTGGPFQETQYF. The gene calls are TRBV7-6 and TRBJ2-5; TRBD1 matches 9 bases. This CDR3 region has 15 residues. The germline V gene encodes CDR1 SGHVS and CDR2 FNYEAQ. V lost 5 bases and J lost 2; bases outside the gene matches: 6.

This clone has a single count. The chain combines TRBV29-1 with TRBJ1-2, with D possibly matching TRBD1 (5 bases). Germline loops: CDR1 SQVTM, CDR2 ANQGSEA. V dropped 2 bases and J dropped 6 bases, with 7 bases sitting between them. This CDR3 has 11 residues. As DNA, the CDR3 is TGCAGCGTTGAATGGGGGGATGGCTACACCTTC. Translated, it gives CSVEWGDGYTF. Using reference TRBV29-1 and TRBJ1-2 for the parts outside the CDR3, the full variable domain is SAVISQKPSRDICQRGTSLTIQCQVDSQVTMMFWYRQQPGQSLTLIATANQGSEATYESGFVIDKFPISRPNLTFSTLTVSNMSPEDSSIYLCSVEWGDGYTFGSGTRLTVV.

This CDR3 is CASSQGDRRYQETQYF. The CDR3, as DNA: TGTGCCAGCAGCCAAGGGGACAGAAGATACCAAGAGACCCAGTACTTC. V gene TRBV4-2 combines with J gene TRBJ2-5; TRBD1 agrees at 7 bases. This CDR3 region has 16 residues. CDR1 and CDR2 from the germline V gene are LGHNA and YNFKEQ. V lost 1 base to trimming and J lost 0 bases; unmatched junction nucleotides: 5.

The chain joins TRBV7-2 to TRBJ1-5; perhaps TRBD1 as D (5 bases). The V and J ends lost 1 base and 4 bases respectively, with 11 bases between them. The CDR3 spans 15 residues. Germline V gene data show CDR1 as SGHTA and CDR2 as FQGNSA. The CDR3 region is CASSLGGGWNQPQHF. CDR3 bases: TGTGCCAGCAGCTTAGGGGGGGGGTGGAATCAGCCCCAGCATTTT.

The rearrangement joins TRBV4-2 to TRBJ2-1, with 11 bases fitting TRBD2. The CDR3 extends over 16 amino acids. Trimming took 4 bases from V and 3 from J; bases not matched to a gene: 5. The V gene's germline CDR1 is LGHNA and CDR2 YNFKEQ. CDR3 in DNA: TGTGCCAGCAGCCTCCTAACTAGCGGGGGCTACAATGAGCAGTTCTTC. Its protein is CASSLLTSGGYNEQFF.

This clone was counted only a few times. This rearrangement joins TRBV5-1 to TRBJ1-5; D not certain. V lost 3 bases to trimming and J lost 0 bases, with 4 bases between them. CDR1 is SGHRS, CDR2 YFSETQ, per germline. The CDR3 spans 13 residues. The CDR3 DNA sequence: TGCGCCAGCAGCTATTATAGCAATCAGCCCCAGCATTTT. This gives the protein CASSYYSNQPQHF.

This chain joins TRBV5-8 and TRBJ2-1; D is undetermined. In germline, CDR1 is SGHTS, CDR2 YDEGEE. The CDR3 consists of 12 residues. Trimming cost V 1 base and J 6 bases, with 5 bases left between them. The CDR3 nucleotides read TGTGCCAGCAGCTTGACAGTCAATGAGCAGTTCTTC. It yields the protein CASSLTVNEQFF.